Below, 29 T cell receptor beta chains from the same sample are listed, as sequenced in a study of human T cells and chemical hapten exposure. The time point is: pre-sensitization, week 0. The treatment was: therapeutic diphenylcyclopropenone sensitization with weekly scalp DPC. One entry per CDR3 protein results from TCRdb running MiXCR on the RACE reads. The table lists about 110,000 distinct CDR3 sequences, 12% of them singletons, with 1.6% in the top ten. The source was whole blood, collected in connection with sensitization to the hapten diphenylcyclopropenone (DPC). These receptor sequences come from a woman aged 45-59 years with alopecia areata. Some clones in this sample may be carry-over from other donors' samples.

This clonotype occurred many times. V is TRBV7-9 and J is TRBJ1-2, with D hard to call. Germline V gene sequence: CDR1 SEHNR, CDR2 FQNEAQ (reference sequence). This CDR3 comprises 14 residues. V lost 1 base and J 3 bases, leaving 9 bases between the germline ends. The CDR3 reads CASSLGTLDYGYTF. CDR3 nucleotides: TGTGCCAGCAGCTTAGGGACGCTTGACTATGGCTACACCTTC.

The chain uses TRBV28 and TRBJ2-7, with TRBD1 as a possible D gene (6 bases). Trimming took off 5 bases at V and 3 bases at J, with 14 bases between the two ends. Germline loops: CDR1 MDHEN, CDR2 SYDVKM. The CDR3 runs to 14 residues. DNA for the CDR3: TGTGCCAGCAGTGATGCCGGGACATACTACGAGCAGTACTTC. Translation: CASSDAGTYYEQYF.

The chain has TRBV7-6 and TRBJ2-1; D gene uncertain. Germline-derived CDR1 and CDR2 are SGHVS and FNYEAQ. The CDR3 loop spans 15 amino acids. Trimming cost V 0 bases and J 7 bases, with 13 bases left between them. The CDR3 loop reads CASSLADSPWNEQFF. Here the CDR3 DNA reads TGTGCCAGCAGCTTAGCAGACTCCCCTTGGAATGAGCAGTTCTTC.

This clonotype was seen more than once but under ten times. The genes are TRBV4-2 and TRBJ2-1, with D perhaps TRBD2 (5 bases). This CDR3 has 13 amino acids. Germline lookup yields CDR1 LGHNA and CDR2 YNFKEQ. Trimming took off 0 bases at V and 8 bases at J, with 8 bases between the two ends. The CDR3 DNA reads TGTGCCAGCAGCCAAGATAGAGGGTATGAGCAGTTCTTC. It yields the protein CASSQDRGYEQFF.

This clonotype appeared many times. This chain joins TRBV6-2 or TRBV6-3 and TRBJ2-5, with 7 nucleotides matching TRBD2. Germline V gene sequence: CDR1 MNHEY, CDR2 SVGEGT. The CDR3 consists of 16 residues. Trimming removed 2 bases from V and 1 base from J; junction bases left unmatched: 7. DNA of the CDR3: TGTGCCAGCAGTTACGAATTGACTAGCTCCCAAGAGACCCAGTACTTC. Translation gives CASSYELTSSQETQYF.

This clonotype was observed at least ten times. The chain is built from TRBV6-5 and TRBJ1-5; D call uncertain. V gave up 0 bases and J gave up 2 bases, with 5 bases separating them. The CDR3 sequence is 14 residues long. CDR1 MNHEY and CDR2 SVGAGI come from the germline V gene. The CDR3 region is CASSYSRGNQPQHF. CDR3 coding DNA: TGTGCCAGCAGTTACTCTCGCGGCAATCAGCCCCAGCATTTT.

J is TRBJ2-7 and V is TRBV15, with 13 bases matching TRBD2. From germline, CDR1 is LNHNV and CDR2 YYDKDF (reference sequence). J gave up 10 bases and V 3 bases, and 12 bases lay outside the gene matches. The CDR3 spans 16 residues. The CDR3 spells CATSRGGTGLAGQQYF. In DNA, the CDR3 is TGTGCCACCAGCAGGGGCGGAACGGGACTAGCGGGGCAACAGTACTTC.

Only a few counts were recorded for this clonotype. This rearrangement joins TRBV21-1 to TRBJ1-2. TRBV21-1 represents a pseudogene. The CDR3 sequence is 16 residues long. The CDR3 DNA reads TGTGCCAGCAACAAACCAAAGAAATTGAGGAATAACGGCTACACCTTC. Amino acid sequence: CASNKPKKLRNNGYTF.

The genes are TRBV7-9 and TRBJ1-2; tentative D call: TRBD1 (6 bases). The germline V gene has CDR1 SEHNR and CDR2 FQNEAQ (reference sequence). The V gene lost 4 bases and the J gene lost 3 bases, with 18 bases spanning the gap. The CDR3 sequence is 16 residues long. The CDR3, as DNA: TGTGCCAGCAGCTCGAACCAAGGACAGAACCACTATGGCTACACCTTC. This sequence encodes CASSSNQGQNHYGYTF.

V usage is TRBV28 and J usage is TRBJ1-2; D ambiguous. The CDR3 extends over 12 amino acids. With 5 bases removed from V and 5 bases from J, the gap between germline ends came to 9 bases. Germline assignment: CDR1 MDHEN and CDR2 SYDVKM. CDR3 sequence (DNA): TGTGCCAGCAGTCTCATGGAATATGGCTACACCTTC. It translates to CASSLMEYGYTF.

The chain joins TRBV7-9 to TRBJ2-1; tentatively, D is TRBD2 (6 bases). V dropped 5 bases and J dropped 14 bases, with 25 bases sitting between them. The CDR3 loop spans 15 amino acids. The germline CDR1 and CDR2 sequences are SEHNR and FQNEAQ (reference sequence). This chain's CDR3 is CASSLDSGTFQGEFF. For the CDR3, the DNA is TGTGCCAGCAGCCTTGATTCAGGGACTTTCCAAGGGGAGTTCTTC.

The chain joins TRBV23-1 to TRBJ1-3, with TRBD1 matching 9 bases. TRBV23-1 is sorted into the ORF group, with uncertain function. With V trimmed by 8 bases and J by 1 base, 12 bases remained unmatched. CDR3 length: 17 residues. The CDR3 nucleotides are TGCGCCAGCCTCAGGACAGGGGAACTTTTTTCTGGAAACACCATATATTTT. It encodes CASLRTGELFSGNTIYF.

This clonotype was recorded many times. The rearrangement joins TRBV29-1 to TRBJ1-1; D is uncertain. This CDR3 comprises 14 residues. CDR1 is SQVTM and CDR2 is ANQGSEA in the germline V gene. Trimming left V 3 bases short and J 5 bases short, with 16 bases between. Written as DNA, the CDR3 is TGCAGCGTTGAGAGCGAACTCCTTGGAACTGAAGCTTTCTTT. Amino acids: CSVESELLGTEAFF.

The J gene is TRBJ1-3, the V gene TRBV7-2, with D possibly matching TRBD1 (6 bases). This CDR3 has 13 residues. Germline V gene lookup returns CDR1 SGHTA and CDR2 FQGNSA. V dropped 10 bases and J dropped 1 base, with 11 bases sitting between them. CDR3 residues: CAILQGSGNTIYF. In DNA form, the CDR3 reads TGTGCCATCCTACAGGGATCTGGAAACACCATATATTTT.

The sample holds a few counts of this clonotype. The J gene is TRBJ2-3, the V gene TRBV7-2; 12 bases line up with TRBD2. CDR1 and CDR2 (germline): SGHTA, FQGNSA. V was clipped by 5 bases and J by 5 bases; unmatched bases: 5. The CDR3 runs to 15 residues. DNA for the CDR3: TGTGCCAGCAGCCAGAGACTAGCGGGGGTAGATACGCAGTATTTT. Residues: CASSQRLAGVDTQYF.

This chain connects TRBV20-1 to TRBJ1-5, with TRBD1 matching 8 bases. This CDR3 is built from 15 residues. Germline V lookup: CDR1 DFQATT, CDR2 SNEGSKA (reference sequence). The CDR3 protein is CSTLIGQGWYQPQHF. CDR3 sequence (DNA): TGCAGCACCCTCATTGGACAGGGCTGGTATCAGCCCCAGCATTTT.

This clonotype came up a few times. This chain links TRBV7-9 with TRBJ1-4; 7 bases match TRBD1. The length of the CDR3 is 14 residues. From germline, CDR1 is SEHNR and CDR2 FQNEAQ (reference sequence). V lost 5 bases and J lost 4; bases outside the gene matches: 4. CDR3: CASSLGQFNEKLFF. In DNA, the CDR3 is TGTGCCAGCAGCCTGGGACAGTTTAATGAAAAACTGTTTTTT.

In this sample, this clonotype turned up a few times. The V call is TRBV7-6, the J call TRBJ2-3; 8 bases are a match to TRBD2. With 3 bases clipped from V and 4 bases from J, the junction kept 21 bases outside the gene matches. CDR1 SGHVS and CDR2 FNYEAQ come from the germline V gene. The length of the CDR3 is 20 residues. This CDR3 is CASSLTPKREKAVAADTQYF. Here the CDR3 DNA reads TGTGCCAGCAGCTTGACCCCGAAGCGGGAGAAAGCTGTAGCCGCAGATACGCAGTATTTT.

At least ten counts were recorded for this clonotype. The chain has TRBV12-3 or TRBV12-4 and TRBJ2-6; weak D call: TRBD1 (8 bases). The CDR3 totals 20 residues. Trimming cost V 6 bases and J 0 bases, with 24 bases left between them. CDR3 sequence: CASSPRGGGQAGSGANVLTF. CDR3 sequence (DNA): TGTGCCAGCAGCCCCAGAGGGGGGGGACAGGCGGGCTCTGGGGCCAACGTCCTGACTTTC.

This clonotype came up many times. The chain carries TRBV5-1 and TRBJ2-3; 11 positions match TRBD1. The V gene end was trimmed by 3 bases and the J gene end by 4 bases; junction bases not matched to a gene: 13. Germline V gene sequence: CDR1 SGHRS, CDR2 YFSETQ. This CDR3 is 18 amino acids long. In DNA form, the CDR3 reads TGCGCCAGCAGCTCTGGACAGGGGGCCTCCCTTCGCTCAGATACGCAGTATTTT. As protein: CASSSGQGASLRSDTQYF.

The chain links TRBV28 to TRBJ2-2; D gene uncertain. The CDR3 runs 12 residues. The germline CDR1 and CDR2 sequences are MDHEN and SYDVKM. Trimming removed 0 bases from V and 5 bases from J, with 1 base in between. CDR3 loop: CASSLWTGELFF. The CDR3 DNA reads TGTGCCAGCAGTTTATGGACCGGGGAGCTGTTTTTT.

V is TRBV28 and J is TRBJ1-2, with no clear D. The CDR3 has 14 amino acids. Trimming took 8 bases from V and 0 from J, leaving 13 bases between them. CDR1 is MDHEN, CDR2 SYDVKM, per germline. The CDR3 nucleotides read TGTGCCAGCTCGCAGCCGTCCTCTAACTATGGCTACACCTTC. This gives the protein CASSQPSSNYGYTF.

This clonotype was detected only a few times. The V call is TRBV6-2 or TRBV6-3, the J call TRBJ1-5; D is possibly TRBD1 (6 bases). Germline V CDR1 and CDR2: MNHEY, SVGEGT. Trimming removed 8 bases from V and 1 base from J, with 12 bases in between. The CDR3 extends over 14 amino acids. The CDR3 sequence: CASRGRGSNQPQHF. CDR3 nucleotides: TGTGCCAGCCGGGGGCGCGGAAGCAATCAGCCCCAGCATTTT.

V gene TRBV5-1 combines with J gene TRBJ2-5, with D maybe TRBD2 (7 bases). Trimming removed 1 base at V and 2 bases at J, with 9 bases between. The CDR3 contains 14 residues. Germline CDR1 SGHRS, CDR2 YFSETQ. The DNA for the CDR3 is TGCGCCAGCAGCTTGAGCGGGACACAAGAGACCCAGTACTTC. Its protein product is CASSLSGTQETQYF.

This rearrangement joins TRBV4-3 to TRBJ1-1, with 7 positions matching TRBD1. Germline lookup yields CDR1 LGHNA and CDR2 YSLEER. This CDR3 spans 14 amino acids. With 3 bases clipped from V and 11 bases from J, the junction kept 12 bases outside the gene matches. CDR3 in amino acids: CASSHRGETGWAFF. The CDR3 nucleotides read TGCGCCAGCAGCCATAGGGGTGAGACAGGGTGGGCTTTCTTT.

The chain is built from TRBV7-6 and TRBJ2-7, with TRBD1 matching over 7 bases. The germline gives CDR1 SGHVS, CDR2 FNYEAQ. Trimming removed 0 bases from V and 5 bases from J; junction bases left unmatched: 4. This CDR3 contains 14 residues. The DNA of the CDR3 is TGTGCCAGCAGCTTAGCCGGGACAGCCAACGAGCAGTACTTC. Protein: CASSLAGTANEQYF.

This chain links TRBV7-9 with TRBJ2-7, with TRBD1 matching 8 bases. Germline CDR1 is SEHNR and CDR2 is FQNEAQ (reference sequence). V lost 4 bases, J lost 1 base, and 6 bases stayed unmatched. The CDR3 extends over 15 amino acids. The CDR3 reads CASSSYRGNSYEQYF. CDR3 in DNA: TGTGCCAGCAGCTCCTACAGGGGGAATTCCTACGAGCAGTACTTC.

This clonotype has just a few counts. CDR3 nucleotides: TGTGCCAGCAGCCAACGAGGAGATACGCAGTATTTT. It translates to CASSQRGDTQYF. V gene TRBV14 combines with J gene TRBJ2-3; D not resolved. The CDR3 contains 12 residues. Germline lookup yields CDR1 SGHDN and CDR2 FVKESK. The V and J ends lost 2 bases and 5 bases respectively, with 5 bases between them. The full variable domain, its missing parts supplied by reference TRBV14 and TRBJ2-3, is EAGVTQFPSHSVIEKGQTVTLRCDPISGHDNLYWYRRVMGKEIKFLLHFVKESKQDESGMPNNRFLAERTGGTYSTLKVQPAELEDSGVYFCASSQRGDTQYFGPGTRLTVL.

This clonotype was seen more than once but under ten times. J is TRBJ2-7 and V is TRBV19; D remains ambiguous. The CDR3 length is 15 residues. Trimming took 5 bases from V and 1 from J, leaving 15 bases between them. Germline values: CDR1 LNHDA, CDR2 SQIVND (reference sequence). CDR3 bases: TGTGCCAGTAGTTGGACGGATCTCCCGTCCTACGAGCAGTACTTC. Translation gives CASSWTDLPSYEQYF. Combining the CDR3 with reference TRBV19 and TRBJ2-7 gives the whole variable domain DGGITQSPKYLFRKEGQNVTLSCEQNLNHDAMYWYRQDPGQGLRLIYYSQIVNDFQKGDIAEGYSVSREKKESFPLTVTSAQKNPTAFYLCASSWTDLPSYEQYFGPGTRLTVT.